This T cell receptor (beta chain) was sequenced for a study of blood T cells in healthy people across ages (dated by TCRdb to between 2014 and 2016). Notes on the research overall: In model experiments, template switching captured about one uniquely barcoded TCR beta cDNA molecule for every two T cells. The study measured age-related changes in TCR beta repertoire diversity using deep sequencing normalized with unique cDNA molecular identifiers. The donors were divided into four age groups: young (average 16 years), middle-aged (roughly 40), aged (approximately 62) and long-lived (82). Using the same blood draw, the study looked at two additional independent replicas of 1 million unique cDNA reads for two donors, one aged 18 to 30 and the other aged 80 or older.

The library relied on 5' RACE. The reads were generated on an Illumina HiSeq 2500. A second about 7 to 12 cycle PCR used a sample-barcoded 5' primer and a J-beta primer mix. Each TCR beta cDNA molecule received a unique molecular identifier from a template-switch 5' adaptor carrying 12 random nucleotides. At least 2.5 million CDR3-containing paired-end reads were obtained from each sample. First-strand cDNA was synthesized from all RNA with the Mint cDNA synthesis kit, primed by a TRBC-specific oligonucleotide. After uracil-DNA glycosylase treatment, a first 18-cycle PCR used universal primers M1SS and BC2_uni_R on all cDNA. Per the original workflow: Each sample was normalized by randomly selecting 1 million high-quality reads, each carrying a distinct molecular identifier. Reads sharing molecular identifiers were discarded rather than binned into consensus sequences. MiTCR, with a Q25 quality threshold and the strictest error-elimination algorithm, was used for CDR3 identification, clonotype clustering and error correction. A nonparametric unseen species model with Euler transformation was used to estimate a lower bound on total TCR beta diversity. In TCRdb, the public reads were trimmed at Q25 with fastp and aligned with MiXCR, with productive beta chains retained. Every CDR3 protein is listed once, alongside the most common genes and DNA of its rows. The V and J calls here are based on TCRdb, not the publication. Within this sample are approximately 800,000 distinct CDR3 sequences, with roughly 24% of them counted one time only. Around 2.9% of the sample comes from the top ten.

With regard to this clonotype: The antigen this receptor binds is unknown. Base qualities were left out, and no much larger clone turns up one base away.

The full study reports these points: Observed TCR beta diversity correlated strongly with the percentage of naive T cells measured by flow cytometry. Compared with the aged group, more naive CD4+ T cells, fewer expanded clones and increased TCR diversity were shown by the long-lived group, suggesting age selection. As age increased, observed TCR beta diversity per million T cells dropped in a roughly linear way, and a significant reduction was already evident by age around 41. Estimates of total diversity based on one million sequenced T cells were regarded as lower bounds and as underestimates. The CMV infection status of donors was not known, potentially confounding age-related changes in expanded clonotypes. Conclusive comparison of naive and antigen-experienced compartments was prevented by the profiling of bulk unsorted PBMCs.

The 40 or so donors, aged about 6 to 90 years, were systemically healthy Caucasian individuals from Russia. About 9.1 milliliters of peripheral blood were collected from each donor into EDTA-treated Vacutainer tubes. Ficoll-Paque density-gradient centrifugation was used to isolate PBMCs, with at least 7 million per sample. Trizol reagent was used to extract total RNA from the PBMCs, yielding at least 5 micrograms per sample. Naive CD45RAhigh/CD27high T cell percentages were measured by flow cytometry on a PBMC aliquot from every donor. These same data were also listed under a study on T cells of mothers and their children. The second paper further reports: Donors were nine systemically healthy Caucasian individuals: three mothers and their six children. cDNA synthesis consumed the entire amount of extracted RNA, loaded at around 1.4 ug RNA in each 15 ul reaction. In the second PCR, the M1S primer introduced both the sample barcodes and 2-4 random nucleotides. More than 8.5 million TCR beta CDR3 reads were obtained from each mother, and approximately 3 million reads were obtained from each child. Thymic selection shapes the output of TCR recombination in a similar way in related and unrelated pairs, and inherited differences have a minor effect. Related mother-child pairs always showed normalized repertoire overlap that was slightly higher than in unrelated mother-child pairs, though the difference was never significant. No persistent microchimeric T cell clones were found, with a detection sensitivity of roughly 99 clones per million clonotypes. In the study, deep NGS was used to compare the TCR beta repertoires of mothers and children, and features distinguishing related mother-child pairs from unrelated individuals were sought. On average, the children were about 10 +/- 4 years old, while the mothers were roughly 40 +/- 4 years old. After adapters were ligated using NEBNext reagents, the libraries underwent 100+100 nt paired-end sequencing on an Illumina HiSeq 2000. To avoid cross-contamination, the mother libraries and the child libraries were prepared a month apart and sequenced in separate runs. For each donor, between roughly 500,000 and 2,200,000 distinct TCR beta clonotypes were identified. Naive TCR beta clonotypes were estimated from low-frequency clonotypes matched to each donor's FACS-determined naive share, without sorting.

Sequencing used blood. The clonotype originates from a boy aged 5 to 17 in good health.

The DNA sequence is TGTGCCAGCAGCCCTGAGCGGGGGGGCAGGGACGAGCAGTACTTC. This codes for CASSPERGGRDEQYF. The receptor chain draws on TRBV6-5 and TRBJ2-7; 10 bases in between match TRBD2. Trimming accounts for 6 bases at V and 5 bases at J, while the number of junction bases matched to no gene is 10. In the germline V gene, CDR1 corresponds to MNHEY and CDR2 to SVGAGI. The CDR3, cysteine through phenylalanine, is 15 amino acids long. The read is trimmed to its CDR3 DNA, 45 bases read in frame from base 1.